Each of the 28 T cell receptor beta chains below was sequenced from the same sample in a study of T-cell reconstitution after alpha-beta-depleted transplantation in children. Preparation of the TCRbeta library used unique molecular identifiers. Using its own MiXCR run on the PCR reads, TCRdb lists one record per CDR3 protein. The sample consists of about 76,000 distinct CDR3 sequences, 11% to 15% of them appearing once. Sequencing was performed on PBMCs, mostly from graft donor cells, taken 180 days after TCRalphabeta/CD19-depleted stem cell transplant. The source of these receptors is a male patient aged 2 to 10 who had a stem cell transplant for acute lymphoblastic leukemia, so the T cells may come from the graft donor.

The J gene is TRBJ1-2, the V gene TRBV27, with D possibly matching TRBD1 (5 bases). Trimming left V 5 bases short and J 7 bases short, with 11 bases between. The CDR3 has 12 amino acids. Germline V gene data show CDR1 as MNHEY and CDR2 as SMNVEV (reference sequence). The CDR3 reads CASSTGLRGYTF. CDR3 nucleotides: TGTGCCAGCAGTACGGGGCTACGTGGCTACACCTTC.

This clonotype has only a few counts. The CDR3, as DNA: TGTGCCAGCGCTACGGGACAGGGGGTAGGGGGTAGCAATCAGCCCCAGCATTTT. Translating it yields CASATGQGVGGSNQPQHF. The chain recombines TRBV6-5 with TRBJ1-5; 11 bases match TRBD1. CDR1 is MNHEY and CDR2 is SVGAGI in the germline V gene. The CDR3 covers 18 residues. V lost 8 bases to trimming and J lost 0 bases; unmatched junction nucleotides: 12.

The chain links TRBV5-1 to TRBJ2-2, with D possibly being TRBD1 (6 bases). V gave up 2 bases and J gave up 5 bases, with 16 bases separating them. This CDR3 is 16 amino acids long. The germline V gene encodes CDR1 SGHRS and CDR2 YFSETQ. The CDR3 sequence is CASSLKQGRPTGELFF. The CDR3 region has the DNA TGCGCCAGCAGCTTAAAACAGGGCCGACCGACCGGGGAGCTGTTTTTT. Full variable domain (rest looked up from reference TRBV5-1 and TRBJ2-2): KAGVTQTPRYLIKTRGQQVTLSCSPISGHRSVSWYQQTPGQGLQFLFEYFSETQRNKGNFPGRFSGRQFSNSRSEMNVSTLELGDSALYLCASSLKQGRPTGELFFGEGSRLTVL.

The chain couples TRBV5-4 to TRBJ2-5; D call uncertain. V was pared by 3 bases and J by 2 bases, with 11 bases between. CDR1 and CDR2 (germline): SGHNT, YYREEE (reference sequence). The CDR3 extends over 14 amino acids. The CDR3 region is CASSSTDVQETQYF. The DNA of the CDR3 is TGTGCCAGCAGCTCGACCGACGTACAAGAGACCCAGTACTTC.

This clonotype has only a few counts. The rearrangement joins TRBV18 to TRBJ2-3; 7 nucleotides align to TRBD2. The CDR3 spans 17 residues. V lost 0 bases to trimming and J lost 6 bases; unmatched junction nucleotides: 12. The germline V gene encodes CDR1 KGHSH and CDR2 LQKENI. Here the CDR3 DNA reads TGTGCCAGCTCACCACCAGCGGGGTCCGCTCTGGGGGATACGCAGTATTTT. It translates to CASSPPAGSALGDTQYF.

The chain employs TRBV27 and TRBJ2-3, with TRBD1 as a possible D gene (6 bases). Germline CDR1 reads MNHEY; CDR2 reads SMNVEV (reference sequence). Trimming took 10 bases from V and 4 from J, leaving 12 bases between them. The CDR3 sequence is 12 residues long. In DNA, the CDR3 is TGTGCCACCGGACGGACAGCAGATACGCAGTATTTT. Translation gives CATGRTADTQYF.

A few counts support this clonotype. For the CDR3, the DNA is TGTGCCAGCAGCCTCCCTGGACGGTTCAACACTGAAGCTTTCTTT. As protein: CASSLPGRFNTEAFF. The chain combines TRBV5-4 with TRBJ1-1; D gene uncertain. V was cut by 4 bases and J by 2 bases, with 15 bases left in between. Germline V gene lookup returns CDR1 SGHNT and CDR2 YYREEE (reference sequence). The CDR3 has 15 residues. Drawing the rest from reference TRBV5-4 and TRBJ1-1, the complete variable domain is ETGVTQSPTHLIKTRGQQVTLRCSSQSGHNTVSWYQQALGQGPQFIFQYYREEENGRGNFPPRFSGLQFPNYSSELNVNALELDDSALYLCASSLPGRFNTEAFFGQGTRLTVV.

Worth noting for this clonotype: This may be a read error: a much more frequent sequence differs by one nucleotide. This chain joins TRBV10-3 and TRBJ2-1; TRBD2 might be the D (7 bases). Germline CDR1 reads ENHRY; CDR2 reads SYGVKD. This CDR3 is built from 12 residues. The CDR3 DNA follows: TGTACCATCAGTGGGACCGGGGGGCCCGAGTTCTTC. It codes for CTISGTGGPEFF.

This clonotype was picked up a small number of times. The V call is TRBV7-2, the J call TRBJ1-2; D is perhaps TRBD1 (6 bases). V lost 5 bases, J lost 5 bases, and 15 bases lay in between. This CDR3 is built from 14 residues. From germline, CDR1 is SGHTA and CDR2 FQGNSA. CDR3 loop: CASSPDRRRYGYTF. The CDR3 region has the DNA TGTGCCAGCAGCCCCGACAGGAGGAGGTATGGCTACACCTTC. Full variable domain (missing parts from reference TRBV7-2 and TRBJ1-2): GAGVSQSPSNKVTEKGKDVELRCDPISGHTALYWYRQSLGQGLEFLIYFQGNSAPDKSGLPSDRFSAERTGGSVSTLTIQRTQQEDSAVYLCASSPDRRRYGYTFGSGTRLTVV.

This clonotype was found a few times. The genes are TRBV5-5 and TRBJ2-2; 7 bases agree with TRBD1. The CDR3 covers 15 residues. CDR1 is SGHKS and CDR2 is YYEKEE in the germline V gene (reference sequence). Trimming cost V 0 bases and J 3 bases; bases outside gene matches: 2. The CDR3 reads CASSLETGYTGELFF. The CDR3 region has the DNA TGTGCCAGCAGCTTGGAGACAGGGTACACCGGGGAGCTGTTTTTT.

This clonotype came up many times. In DNA, the CDR3 is TGTGCCAGCACCATGGGGCCCTTAGGATACAATGAGCAGTTCTTC. This sequence encodes CASTMGPLGYNEQFF. The genes are TRBV12-3 or TRBV12-4 and TRBJ2-1; tentative D call: TRBD1 (5 bases). The CDR3 length is 15 residues. With 7 bases removed from V and 4 bases from J, the gap between germline ends came to 17 bases.

The chain recombines TRBV7-3 with TRBJ1-5, with D possibly matching TRBD1 (6 bases). The CDR3 has 13 amino acids. Germline CDR1 reads SGHTA; CDR2 reads FQGTGA. Trimming removed 3 bases from V and 5 bases from J, with 8 bases in between. For the CDR3, the DNA is TGTGCCAGCAGCTTGTACAGGGATCAGCCCCAGCATTTT. It is translated as CASSLYRDQPQHF.

V usage is TRBV20-1 and J usage is TRBJ2-2, with D maybe TRBD1 (5 bases). V was cut by 2 bases and J by 5 bases, with 9 bases left in between. The CDR3 is made up of 13 amino acids. Per the germline V gene, CDR1 is DFQATT and CDR2 is SNEGSKA (reference sequence). The CDR3 DNA reads as TGCAGTGCTAGACAGGGTGGGACCGGGGAGCTGTTTTTT. It specifies CSARQGGTGELFF.

There are a few counts of this clonotype. The chain uses TRBV6-5 and TRBJ1-1; 7 positions match TRBD1. With V trimmed by 3 bases and J by 1 base, 11 bases remained unmatched. CDR1 is MNHEY, CDR2 SVGAGI, per germline. The length of the CDR3 is 17 residues. The CDR3 sequence: CASSYRIWEGANTEAFF. CDR3 DNA: TGTGCCAGCAGTTATCGTATTTGGGAGGGGGCGAACACTGAAGCTTTCTTT.

The sample holds a few counts of this clonotype. The chain couples TRBV29-1 to TRBJ2-3; D may be TRBD2 (6 bases). V lost 4 bases to trimming and J lost 2 bases, with 13 bases between them. The CDR3 runs 14 residues. The germline gives CDR1 SQVTM, CDR2 ANQGSEA. The CDR3 DNA is TGCAGCGTTGTCCCGGGACTGTTCACAGATACGCAGTATTTT. Its protein is CSVVPGLFTDTQYF.

This clonotype is judged large (0.1 to 1%). The CDR3 region is CSASGLAGGPITYEQYF. CDR3 DNA: TGCAGTGCTAGCGGACTAGCGGGGGGTCCCATTACTTACGAGCAGTACTTC. The chain uses TRBV20-1 and TRBJ2-7; TRBD2 matches at 14 bases. Germline lookup yields CDR1 DFQATT and CDR2 SNEGSKA (reference sequence). J lost 4 bases, V lost 3 bases, and 11 bases had no gene match. The CDR3 totals 17 residues.

A few counts support this clonotype. This chain connects TRBV7-8 to TRBJ2-5; 7 positions agree with TRBD1. With 6 bases clipped from V and 3 bases from J, the junction kept 16 bases outside the gene matches. Looked up from germline, CDR1 is SGHVS and CDR2 is FQNEAQ. CDR3 length: 17 residues. CDR3 bases: TGTGCCAGCAGACCCAAGAGTAGGGGGCGCACGGAAGAGACCCAGTACTTC. Translation: CASRPKSRGRTEETQYF.

This clonotype was detected ten times or more. The chain is built from TRBV5-1 and TRBJ2-2; D is ambiguous. Trimming left V 1 base short and J 4 bases short, with 14 bases between. This CDR3 region has 16 residues. The germline V gene has CDR1 SGHRS and CDR2 YFSETQ. Written as DNA, the CDR3 is TGCGCCAGCAGCTTGTATTTCTCGGACCTCACCGGGGAGCTGTTTTTT. This sequence encodes CASSLYFSDLTGELFF.

The chain carries TRBV7-2 and TRBJ1-2; unclear D gene. The V end lost 3 bases, the J end lost 8 bases, and 7 bases lay between the germline ends. The CDR3 is made up of 11 amino acids. Germline V lookup: CDR1 SGHTA, CDR2 FQGNSA. This CDR3 reads CASSFFEGYTF. CDR3 bases: TGTGCCAGCAGCTTTTTCGAGGGCTACACCTTC.

A note on this clonotype: The germline gene is not matched at one end of the junction; a read error may be the cause. The V gene is TRBV7-2, the J gene TRBJ2-7; tentative D call: TRBD1 (6 bases). The CDR3 loop spans 15 amino acids. CDR1 is SGHTA, CDR2 FQGNSA, per germline. CDR3 sequence: CASSLVYRVSYEQNF. The CDR3 nucleotides read TGTGCCAGCAGCTTAGTCTACAGGGTATCCTACGAGCAGAACTTC.

This clonotype was picked up a small number of times. The chain is built from TRBV2 and TRBJ2-6; no definite D call. The CDR3 extends over 15 amino acids. Trimming left V 1 base short and J 4 bases short, with 8 bases between. The germline V gene has CDR1 SNHLY and CDR2 FYNNEI. The CDR3 DNA is TGTGCCAGCAGTGAAGGGGTGCCCGGGGCCAACGTCCTGACTTTC. Its protein product is CASSEGVPGANVLTF.

V and J are TRBV25-1 and TRBJ2-2, with TRBD1 matching over 11 bases. Unmatched junction bases numbered 3, after V lost 3 bases and J lost 6 bases. CDR1 and CDR2 (germline): MGHDK, SYGVNS. This CDR3 comprises 15 residues. The chain's CDR3 is CASSEDRGLPGELFF. CDR3 coding DNA: TGTGCCAGCAGTGAGGACAGGGGGCTTCCCGGGGAGCTGTTTTTT.

This clonotype was seen a handful of times. The chain carries TRBV10-3 and TRBJ1-5; D is possibly TRBD1 (5 bases). V was trimmed by 5 bases and J by 1 base, leaving 12 bases between them. Germline CDR1 ENHRY, CDR2 SYGVKD. The CDR3 consists of 15 residues. Here the CDR3 reads CAISPGPLSNQPQHF. The CDR3 DNA is TGTGCCATCAGTCCGGGACCCCTAAGCAATCAGCCCCAGCATTTT.

This clonotype was counted many times. The chain uses TRBV28 and TRBJ2-4; D is perhaps TRBD2 (6 bases). The germline V gene has CDR1 MDHEN and CDR2 SYDVKM. CDR3 length: 16 amino acids. The V end lost 4 bases, the J end lost 0 bases, and 13 bases lay between the germline ends. DNA for the CDR3: TGTGCCAGCAGTTCTTTGACTAGAAGAGCCAAAAACATTCAGTACTTC. It codes for CASSSLTRRAKNIQYF.

This chain connects TRBV20-1 to TRBJ2-5; TRBD2 might be the D (5 bases). The CDR3 totals 12 residues. CDR1 and CDR2 from the germline V gene are DFQATT and SNEGSKA (reference sequence). V lost 3 bases and J lost 4, with 9 bases in between. CDR3 amino acids: CSASPSSETQYF. DNA of the CDR3: TGCAGTGCTAGCCCTAGCTCAGAGACCCAGTACTTC.

This sequence joins TRBV6-2 or TRBV6-3 and TRBJ2-7; D is ambiguous. The CDR3 loop spans 13 amino acids. Per the germline V gene, CDR1 is MNHEY and CDR2 is SVGEGT. V gave up 8 bases and J gave up 2 bases, with 13 bases separating them. CDR3 bases: TGTGCCAGCGGAGTGAGGTGGACCTACGAGCAGTACTTC. As protein: CASGVRWTYEQYF.

The chain links TRBV7-2 to TRBJ2-6, with a weak D call TRBD1 (5 bases). In germline, CDR1 is SGHTA, CDR2 FQGNSA. V lost 2 bases and J lost 0, with 11 bases in between. This CDR3 has 17 residues. The CDR3 loop reads CASSLRGSSSGANVLTF. CDR3 nucleotides: TGTGCCAGCAGCTTAAGGGGTTCTTCCTCTGGGGCCAACGTCCTGACTTTC. Variable domain in full (rest from reference TRBV7-2 and TRBJ2-6): GAGVSQSPSNKVTEKGKDVELRCDPISGHTALYWYRQSLGQGLEFLIYFQGNSAPDKSGLPSDRFSAERTGGSVSTLTIQRTQQEDSAVYLCASSLRGSSSGANVLTFGAGSRLTVL.

This chain connects TRBV7-2 to TRBJ2-7; D is undetermined. Germline-derived CDR1 and CDR2 are SGHTA and FQGNSA. The CDR3 sequence is 15 residues long. V shed 1 base and J shed 3 bases, with 13 bases lying between them. The CDR3 is CASSLVGTGGYEQYF. The DNA for the CDR3 is TGTGCCAGCAGCTTAGTAGGCACGGGCGGCTACGAGCAGTACTTC.